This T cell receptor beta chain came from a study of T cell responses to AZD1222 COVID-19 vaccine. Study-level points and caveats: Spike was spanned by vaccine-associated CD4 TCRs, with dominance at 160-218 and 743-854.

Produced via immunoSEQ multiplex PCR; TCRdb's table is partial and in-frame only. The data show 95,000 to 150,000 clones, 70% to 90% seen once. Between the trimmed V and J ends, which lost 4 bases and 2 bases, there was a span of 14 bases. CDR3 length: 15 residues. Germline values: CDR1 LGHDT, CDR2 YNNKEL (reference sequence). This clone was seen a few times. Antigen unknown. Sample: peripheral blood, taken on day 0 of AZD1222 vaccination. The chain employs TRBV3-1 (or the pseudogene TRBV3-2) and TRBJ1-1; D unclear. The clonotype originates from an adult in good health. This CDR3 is CASSPLRQINTEAFF. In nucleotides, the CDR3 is TGTGCCAGCAGCCCCCTTCGGCAGATCAACACTGAAGCTTTCTTT.